Each of the 2 T cell receptor beta chains below was sequenced from the same sample in a study of T cells in Graves' hyperthyroidism and ophthalmopathy. Using RNA transcripts as the source, TCR beta CDR3 regions were amplified. Primed by the HTBI set, a first-round RT-PCR was run on the TCR CDR3. TCRdb reprocessed the multiplex PCR reads with MiXCR, giving one entry per CDR3 protein. The data show approximately 590,000 distinct CDR3 sequences, with approximately 14% seen just once and approximately 7.4% held by the top ten. Sequenced input: blood. These receptor sequences come from a woman aged 25 to 39 with Graves' hyperthyroidism.

The table lists this clonotype with many counts. The V and J genes are TRBV20-1 and TRBJ2-1; 10 positions match TRBD1. Germline assignment: CDR1 DFQATT and CDR2 SNEGSKA (reference sequence). With 4 bases clipped from V and 3 bases from J, the junction kept 6 bases outside the gene matches. The CDR3 spans 15 residues. CDR3 amino acids: CSATDRDRGYNEQFF. CDR3 DNA sequence: TGCAGTGCTACAGATCGGGACAGGGGCTACAATGAGCAGTTCTTC.

A remark on this clonotype: The junction departs from the called germline gene at one end, perhaps through a read error. This chain links TRBV6-2 or TRBV6-3 with TRBJ2-5; a possible D gene is TRBD2 (5 bases). This CDR3 region has 12 residues. CDR1 is MNHEY, CDR2 SVGEGT, per germline. The CDR3 sequence is CASSRGQEAQYF. In nucleotides, the CDR3 is TGTGCCAGCAGTAGAGGGCAAGAGGCCCAGTACTTC.